The 26 T cell receptor beta chains in this list originate from one sample, sequenced in a study of blood T cell repertoires in COVID-19. Measured with immunoSEQ multiplex PCR; TCRdb has only the in-frame clones, and not every one. Of approximately 160,000 clones listed, under 85% are singletons. Sample: peripheral blood. The origin of the receptors is an elderly woman with acute or convalescent COVID-19.

This clone was seen more than once but under ten times. The J gene is TRBJ1-2, the V gene TRBV6-5, with TRBD1 identical over 7 bases. The CDR3 has 14 amino acids. Germline CDR1 and CDR2: MNHEY and SVGAGI. J gave up 3 bases and V 5 bases, and 6 bases lay outside the gene matches. CDR3 coding DNA: TGTGCCAGCAGTACACTAGGGGGCTACTATGGCTACACCTTC. This sequence encodes CASSTLGGYYGYTF.

The chain carries TRBV5-6 and TRBJ1-1; TRBD1 is a possible D gene (6 bases). The CDR3 has 16 amino acids. From germline, CDR1 is SGHDT and CDR2 YYEEEE. The V end was cut by 2 bases, the J end by 1 base, with 15 bases between. The CDR3 region has the DNA TGTGCCAGCAGCTTTGACACAGGGAGCCAGAACACTGAAGCTTTCTTT. This gives the protein CASSFDTGSQNTEAFF.

V and J are TRBV6-2 or TRBV6-3 and TRBJ2-5, with 7 bases identical to TRBD1. Germline-derived CDR1 and CDR2 are MNHEY and SVGEGT. Losses at the gene ends were 4 bases for V and 3 bases for J; bases not matched to a gene: 11. CDR3 length: 16 residues. CDR3 in amino acids: CASSSRGTASKETQYF. CDR3 DNA sequence: TGTGCCAGCAGTTCCAGGGGGACAGCAAGTAAAGAGACCCAGTACTTC.

The CDR3 DNA sequence: TGCGCCAGCAGCCAAGTTGCCTTCTTACAGGATGGCTACACCTTC. Protein: CASSQVAFLQDGYTF. The chain has TRBV4-3 and TRBJ1-2; D perhaps matches TRBD1 (5 bases). V was shortened by 1 base and J by 6 bases, with 15 bases between the two germline ends. Germline CDR1 LGHNA, CDR2 YSLEER. The CDR3 sequence is 15 residues long.

The V gene is TRBV5-1, the J gene TRBJ2-1, with 7 bases identical to TRBD2. The V gene's germline CDR1 is SGHRS and CDR2 YFSETQ. The length of the CDR3 is 14 residues. J gave up 6 bases and V 5 bases, and 8 bases lay outside the gene matches. DNA of the CDR3: TGCGCCAGCAGAGATAGCGGGTCAAGCAATGAGCAGTTCTTC. Protein: CASRDSGSSNEQFF.

The chain employs TRBV7-2 and TRBJ1-2, with D possibly TRBD1 on 6 matching bases. Between the trimmed V and J ends, which lost 5 bases and 6 bases, there was a span of 10 bases. The CDR3 has 12 residues. Germline CDR1 and CDR2: SGHTA and FQGNSA. The CDR3 is CASSLQGDGYTF. CDR3 bases: TGTGCCAGCAGCCTACAGGGCGATGGCTACACCTTC.

The V and J genes are TRBV7-2 and TRBJ1-3; a weak D match, TRBD1 (6 bases). In germline, CDR1 is SGHTA, CDR2 FQGNSA. This CDR3 has 17 residues. Trimming left V 5 bases short and J 4 bases short, with 21 bases between. This chain's CDR3 is CASSQIIEQGPGNTIYF. The DNA of the CDR3 is TGTGCCAGCAGCCAAATAATCGAACAGGGCCCAGGAAACACCATATATTTT.

In this sample, this clone turned up once. The gene calls are TRBV5-1 and TRBJ1-6, with D maybe TRBD1 (6 bases). The CDR3 is made up of 14 amino acids. From germline, CDR1 is SGHRS and CDR2 YFSETQ. V was pared by 2 bases and J by 10 bases, with 13 bases between. CDR3 sequence: CASSFAQGDSPLHF. CDR3 in DNA: TGCGCCAGCAGCTTCGCACAGGGAGACTCACCCCTCCACTTT. The whole variable domain, remainder taken from reference TRBV5-1 and TRBJ1-6, is KAGVTQTPRYLIKTRGQQVTLSCSPISGHRSVSWYQQTPGQGLQFLFEYFSETQRNKGNFPGRFSGRQFSNSRSEMNVSTLELGDSALYLCASSFAQGDSPLHFGNGTRLTVT.

The chain couples TRBV3-1 (or the pseudogene TRBV3-2) to TRBJ1-5; perhaps TRBD1 as D (5 bases). Trimming took off 0 bases at V and 6 bases at J, with 12 bases between the two ends. The germline V gene has CDR1 LGHDT and CDR2 YNNKEL (reference sequence). This CDR3 is 15 amino acids long. The CDR3 is CASSQDWGDGQPQHF. The CDR3 DNA reads as TGTGCCAGCAGCCAAGATTGGGGGGATGGTCAGCCCCAGCATTTT.

The chain couples TRBV10-3 to TRBJ1-1; 7 nucleotides line up with TRBD1. This CDR3 is 14 amino acids long. Germline-derived CDR1 and CDR2 are ENHRY and SYGVKD. V was clipped by 4 bases and J by 8 bases; unmatched bases: 10. CDR3 protein: CAISVQSGTAEAFF. The CDR3 nucleotides are TGTGCCATCAGTGTCCAATCCGGGACAGCAGAAGCTTTCTTT.

This clone was detected only once. This specimen includes other DNA sequences encoding the same CDR3. V usage is TRBV7-3 and J usage is TRBJ1-2, with TRBD1 matching 11 bases. The CDR3 is 14 residues long. J gave up 5 bases and V 5 bases, and 4 bases lay outside the gene matches. Looked up from germline, CDR1 is SGHTA and CDR2 is FQGTGA. The CDR3 sequence: CASSPGQGAYGYTF. The CDR3 nucleotides read TGTGCCAGCAGCCCCGGACAGGGGGCTTATGGCTACACCTTC.

This clone was seen only a few times. The chain links TRBV7-8 to TRBJ2-5, with 9 nucleotides matching TRBD1. CDR1 SGHVS and CDR2 FQNEAQ come from the germline V gene. With 2 bases clipped from V and 5 bases from J, the junction kept 6 bases outside the gene matches. This CDR3 is built from 15 residues. CDR3 sequence reads: CASSLSTGGGETQYF. In nucleotides, the CDR3 is TGTGCCAGCAGCTTATCGACAGGGGGAGGGGAGACCCAGTACTTC.

The chain carries TRBV18 and TRBJ1-1; D perhaps matches TRBD1 (5 bases). The CDR3 loop spans 16 amino acids. Germline values: CDR1 KGHSH, CDR2 LQKENI. V was cut by 0 bases and J by 1 base, with 12 bases left in between. In DNA form, the CDR3 reads TGTGCCAGCTCACCACCGGGGCCCCACCCGAACACTGAAGCTTTCTTT. It is translated as CASSPPGPHPNTEAFF.

V gene TRBV13 combines with J gene TRBJ2-3; TRBD2 matches 12 bases. The length of the CDR3 is 21 residues. Trimming cost V 0 bases and J 0 bases; bases outside gene matches: 13. The germline V gene has CDR1 PRHDT and CDR2 FYEKMQ (reference sequence). CDR3 loop: CASSLGLASGGAITSTDTQYF. The DNA for the CDR3 is TGTGCCAGCAGCTTAGGCCTCGCTAGCGGGGGGGCCATCACTAGCACAGATACGCAGTATTTT.

CDR3 in amino acids: CASSPYEGAPYEQYF. CDR3 nucleotides: TGTGCCAGCAGCCCCTACGAGGGGGCTCCCTACGAGCAGTACTTC. V gene TRBV27 combines with J gene TRBJ2-7; the match to TRBD1 covers 7 bases. Germline V gene data show CDR1 as MNHEY and CDR2 as SMNVEV (reference sequence). The CDR3 is 15 amino acids. Losses at the gene ends were 6 bases for V and 2 bases for J; bases not matched to a gene: 10.

The chain is built from TRBV9 and TRBJ1-2, with 10 bases aligning to TRBD1. The CDR3 extends over 17 amino acids. The germline CDR1 and CDR2 sequences are SGDLS and YYNGEE. Trimming at V came to 0 bases and at J to 6 bases, leaving 11 bases not matched to a gene. CDR3 sequence (DNA): TGTGCCAGCAGCGTAGGACAGGGGGCGCAGGGTAGGCATGGCTACACCTTC. It specifies CASSVGQGAQGRHGYTF. Together with reference TRBV9 and TRBJ1-2, the CDR3 gives the full variable domain: DSGVTQTPKHLITATGQRVTLRCSPRSGDLSVYWYQQSLDQGLQFLIQYYNGEERAKGNILERFSAQQFPDLHSELNLSSLELGDSALYFCASSVGQGAQGRHGYTFGSGTRLTVV.

In its sample, this clone was seen once. CDR3 amino acids: CASSLGLVGDYEQYF. For the CDR3, the DNA is TGCGCCAGCAGCTTGGGACTAGTGGGGGACTACGAGCAGTACTTC. The genes are TRBV5-1 and TRBJ2-7; possibly TRBD2 for D (6 bases). This CDR3 has 15 amino acids. The V and J ends lost 0 bases and 3 bases respectively, with 13 bases between them. The germline gives CDR1 SGHRS, CDR2 YFSETQ.

The CDR3 loop reads CATSRDYLAYEQFF. In DNA form, the CDR3 reads TGTGCCACCAGCAGAGATTACCTAGCCTATGAGCAGTTCTTC. The chain employs TRBV15 and TRBJ2-1; maybe TRBD2 (5 bases). The length of the CDR3 is 14 residues. Trimming removed 0 bases from V and 8 bases from J, with 11 bases in between. The germline CDR1 and CDR2 sequences are LNHNV and YYDKDF (reference sequence).

The chain couples TRBV5-8 to TRBJ2-7; 7 bases agree with TRBD1. CDR1 and CDR2 from the germline V gene are SGHTS and YDEGEE. The V and J ends lost 4 bases and 5 bases, in that order; junction bases with no gene match: 9. CDR3 size: 14 residues. CDR3 in DNA: TGTGCCAGCAGCCCTAGACAGGGCGGCAACGAGCAGTACTTC. Translated, it gives CASSPRQGGNEQYF. The full variable domain, completed using reference TRBV5-8 and TRBJ2-7, is EAGVTQSPTHLIKTRGQQATLRCSPISGHTSVYWYQQALGLGLQFLLWYDEGEERNRGNFPPRFSGRQFPNYSSELNVNALELEDSALYLCASSPRQGGNEQYFGPGTRLTVT.

The rearrangement uses TRBV9 and TRBJ2-5; D is possibly TRBD2 (7 bases). The CDR3 has 16 amino acids. The germline gives CDR1 SGDLS, CDR2 YYNGEE. V lost 0 bases, J lost 5 bases, and 17 bases lay in between. The CDR3: CASSVEEGGPWETQYF. CDR3 DNA sequence: TGTGCCAGCAGCGTAGAAGAGGGGGGGCCTTGGGAGACCCAGTACTTC.

The genes are TRBV6-5 and TRBJ2-3; D gene unclear. The CDR3 is made up of 14 amino acids. Trimming left V 7 bases short and J 4 bases short, with 15 bases between. The germline V gene encodes CDR1 MNHEY and CDR2 SVGAGI. This chain's CDR3 is CASTLDGFADTQYF. CDR3 in DNA: TGTGCCAGCACCCTAGACGGGTTCGCAGATACGCAGTATTTT.

V gene TRBV7-3 combines with J gene TRBJ2-6; 14 bases agree with TRBD2. After removal of 1 base from V and 0 bases from J, the junction contained 11 bases not matched to a gene. This CDR3 region has 22 residues. CDR1 is SGHTA and CDR2 is FQGTGA in the germline V gene. For the CDR3, the DNA is TGTGCCAGCAGCTTAAAACCGGGACTAGCGGGAGCGACCTACTCTGGGGCCAACGTCCTGACTTTC. Its protein is CASSLKPGLAGATYSGANVLTF.

The CDR3 region is CASSSQGAMNTEAFF. As DNA, the CDR3 is TGTGCCAGCAGTTCACAGGGGGCGATGAACACTGAAGCTTTCTTT. The genes are TRBV6-5 and TRBJ1-1; the match to TRBD1 covers 9 bases. Losses at the gene ends were 4 bases for V and 0 bases for J; bases not matched to a gene: 3. The CDR3 length is 15 residues. Germline CDR1 and CDR2: MNHEY and SVGAGI.

The chain carries TRBV5-6 and TRBJ2-2; D is possibly TRBD1 (5 bases). Trimming took 0 bases from V and 6 from J, leaving 15 bases between them. There are 16 residues in the CDR3. Germline V CDR1 and CDR2: SGHDT, YYEEEE. As DNA, the CDR3 is TGTGCCAGCAGCTTGGATAAGGGGTGGTCCGCCGGGGAGCTGTTTTTT. It codes for CASSLDKGWSAGELFF.

This chain joins TRBV6-6 and TRBJ1-3; a weak D match, TRBD1 (5 bases). This CDR3 is 15 amino acids long. The germline CDR1 and CDR2 sequences are MNHNY and SVGAGI (reference sequence). Trimming stripped 0 bases from V and 2 bases from J, with 8 bases between. DNA for the CDR3: TGTGCCAGCAGTTACTCGAGGACAACTGGAAACACCATATATTTT. Its protein is CASSYSRTTGNTIYF.

The J gene is TRBJ2-1, the V gene TRBV19, with 7 bases that match TRBD2. After removal of 6 bases from V and 3 bases from J, the junction contained 8 bases not matched to a gene. The CDR3 totals 15 residues. Germline CDR1 reads LNHDA; CDR2 reads SQIVND (reference sequence). The chain's CDR3 is CASRAAGSDYNEQFF. For the CDR3, the DNA is TGTGCCAGTAGGGCAGCGGGGTCAGACTACAATGAGCAGTTCTTC.